A single sample gave rise to the 14 T cell receptor beta chains below, sequenced in a study of blood T cell repertoires in COVID-19. TCRdb's copy holds only in-frame clones and misses some; the assay was immunoSEQ multiplex PCR. The data show fewer than 100,000 clones, roughly 85% seen once. Input material: peripheral blood. The source is a man in his forties or fifties with COVID-19, enrolled during active disease.

The chain has TRBV11-2 and TRBJ1-4; D gene uncertain. This CDR3 is 16 amino acids long. Germline CDR1 is SGHAT and CDR2 is FQNNGV. Trimming cost V 5 bases and J 1 base, with 14 bases left between them. The CDR3 region is CASSRRGKVTNEKLFF. In DNA form, the CDR3 reads TGTGCCAGCAGCCGCCGGGGAAAAGTAACTAATGAAAAACTGTTTTTT.

The chain employs TRBV4-1 and TRBJ2-1; D is unresolved. The germline V gene encodes CDR1 MGHRA and CDR2 YSYEKL. The CDR3 is 11 amino acids. The V end was cut by 1 base, the J end by 10 bases, with 5 bases between. This chain's CDR3 is CASSQGLEQFF. CDR3 DNA: TGCGCCAGCAGCCAAGGACTCGAGCAGTTCTTC.

The table lists this clone with a count of one. This sequence joins TRBV6-5 and TRBJ2-7; 7 bases are a match to TRBD1. Germline loops: CDR1 MNHEY, CDR2 SVGAGI. CDR3 length: 13 amino acids. Trimming cost V 7 bases and J 5 bases; bases outside gene matches: 8. DNA for the CDR3: TGTGCCAGCACCCCCACAGGGGACCACGAGCAGTACTTC. It codes for CASTPTGDHEQYF.

The chain combines TRBV18 with TRBJ2-5; D call uncertain. There are 12 residues in the CDR3. The germline V and J ends were trimmed by 2 bases and 5 bases, with 6 bases remaining between them. The germline V gene has CDR1 KGHSH and CDR2 LQKENI. The CDR3 coding sequence is TGTGCCAGCTCACCAGAGAGGGAGACCCAGTACTTC. Its translation: CASSPERETQYF.

This sequence joins TRBV30 and TRBJ2-4; TRBD1 aligns across 7 bases. This CDR3 contains 14 residues. The trim removed 2 bases at V and 4 bases at J, leaving 5 bases unmatched. Germline V lookup: CDR1 GTSNPN, CDR2 SVGIG (reference sequence). The CDR3: CAWSPGTDKNIQYF. The CDR3 coding sequence is TGTGCCTGGAGTCCCGGGACAGATAAAAACATTCAGTACTTC.

This clone was counted only a few times. This chain uses TRBV7-9 with TRBJ2-7; TRBD2 aligns across 9 bases. Per germline, CDR1 SEHNR and CDR2 FQNEAQ (reference sequence). The CDR3 has 15 amino acids. The V segment lost 5 bases and the J segment 2 bases; nucleotides outside the gene matches: 7. DNA of the CDR3: TGTGCCAGCAGCCCTGGGACTAGCCGAGCCTACGAGCAGTACTTC. It encodes CASSPGTSRAYEQYF.

The chain links TRBV2 to TRBJ2-1; 8 nucleotides line up with TRBD2. From germline, CDR1 is SNHLY and CDR2 FYNNEI. With V trimmed by 6 bases and J by 7 bases, 17 bases remained unmatched. The CDR3 loop spans 17 amino acids. The CDR3 region has the DNA TGTGCCAGCAGGGACTTACTTCCGGGACTAGGCTCTAATGAGCAGTTCTTC. Translated: CASRDLLPGLGSNEQFF.

The genes are TRBV9 and TRBJ2-7; TRBD2 aligns across 7 bases. The trim removed 0 bases at V and 2 bases at J, leaving 2 bases unmatched. CDR1 and CDR2 (germline): SGDLS, YYNGEE. CDR3 length equals 14 residues. As DNA, the CDR3 is TGTGCCAGCAGCGTAGGGCGGGAGCCCTACGAGCAGTACTTC. Protein sequence: CASSVGREPYEQYF.

This clone has only one observation. Here the CDR3 DNA reads TGTGCCATCAGTGAGCCGACAGCAGATACGCAGTATTTT. Translating it yields CAISEPTADTQYF. The V call is TRBV10-3, the J call TRBJ2-3; D possibly corresponds to TRBD1 (5 bases). The germline V and J ends were trimmed by 2 bases and 4 bases, with 7 bases remaining between them. The germline CDR1 and CDR2 sequences are ENHRY and SYGVKD. This CDR3 is built from 13 residues.

The genes are TRBV11-2 and TRBJ2-1; D remains unclear. The germline gives CDR1 SGHAT, CDR2 FQNNGV. V was trimmed by 4 bases and J by 0 bases, leaving 13 bases between them. The CDR3 totals 16 residues. In DNA form, the CDR3 reads TGTGCCAGCAGCTCGCTACTGGGCCTCTCCTACAATGAGCAGTTCTTC. It specifies CASSSLLGLSYNEQFF.

V and J are TRBV6-5 and TRBJ2-7; 7 bases line up with TRBD2. The CDR3 is 14 amino acids. Germline loops: CDR1 MNHEY, CDR2 SVGAGI. CDR3 sequence: CASSYSPTSPAREV. Written as DNA, the CDR3 is TGTGCCAGCAGTTACTCCCCGACTAGCCCGGCGAGAGAAGTC.

This rearrangement joins TRBV28 to TRBJ1-1; TRBD1 is a possible D gene (6 bases). CDR3 length: 13 amino acids. With 10 bases removed from V and 0 bases from J, the gap between germline ends came to 12 bases. The germline V gene has CDR1 MDHEN and CDR2 SYDVKM. The CDR3 sequence is CATYREMNTEAFF. CDR3 sequence (DNA): TGTGCCACCTACAGGGAGATGAACACTGAAGCTTTCTTT.

The chain joins TRBV15 to TRBJ1-2, with TRBD1 identical over 7 bases. The CDR3 runs to 14 residues. CDR1 is LNHNV, CDR2 YYDKDF, per germline (reference sequence). After removal of 6 bases from V and 2 bases from J, the junction contained 6 bases not matched to a gene. The CDR3 reads CATSQARGNYGYTF. The DNA for the CDR3 is TGTGCCACCAGTCAGGCCAGGGGGAACTATGGCTACACCTTC. Complete variable domain (other parts from reference TRBV15 and TRBJ1-2): DAMVIQNPRYQVTQFGKPVTLSCSQTLNHNVMYWYQQKSSQAPKLLFHYYDKDFNNEADTPDNFQSRRPNTSFCFLDIRSPGLGDTAMYLCATSQARGNYGYTFGSGTRLTVV.

This chain uses TRBV3-1 (or the pseudogene TRBV3-2) with TRBJ1-2; a possible D gene is TRBD1 (6 bases). CDR1 LGHDT and CDR2 YNNKEL come from the germline V gene (reference sequence). This CDR3 region has 16 residues. The V and J ends lost 1 base and 4 bases respectively, with 16 bases between them. CDR3 amino acids: CASSQGRGAGIYGYTF. For the CDR3, the DNA is TGTGCCAGCAGCCAAGGACGGGGGGCGGGCATCTATGGCTACACCTTC.